This T cell receptor beta chain was identified in a study of Graves' ophthalmopathy and Graves' hyperthyroidism. The TCR beta CDR3 regions underwent amplification from RNA transcripts. The first round was an RT-PCR with HTBI primers, and the second round was a multiplex PCR. Each CDR3 protein is one row after TCRdb ran MiXCR on the multiplex PCR reads. The sample has 200,000 to 300,000 distinct CDR3 sequences, around 42% seen once. V shed 6 bases and J 3 bases; nucleotides not matched to a gene: 8. The CDR3 runs 14 residues. This clonotype showed up just a few times. The sample comprised peripheral blood. V usage is TRBV12-3 or TRBV12-4 and J usage is TRBJ2-7, with 7 positions matching TRBD2. The origin of this receptor is an adult man with Graves' ophthalmopathy. The CDR3 sequence: CASSRGGSYYEQYF. For the CDR3, the DNA is TGTGCCAGCAGCCGTGGCGGGAGTTACTACGAGCAGTACTTC.